This T cell receptor (beta chain) is from a study of T cells after yellow fever vaccination. Study context: With SMART-Seq v4 Ultra Low Input, the fractions containing low cell numbers were prepared.

As to this clonotype: Its antigen is as yet unknown. This could be a read error, since a much larger clone is one nucleotide away.

Whole-study results and caveats: A weaker but faster secondary response was observed, peaking on day 5 versus 15. Post-booster samples contained most primary-vaccination clones (more than 95% CD4, 88% CD8).

With V trimmed by 2 bases and J by 1 base, 1 base remained unmatched. From germline, CDR1 is SGHAT and CDR2 FQNNGV. This CDR3 has 15 amino acids. Making TCR cDNA involved 5'RACE template switching, which added UMIs and a universal primer site. TCRdb itself ran the 5' RACE reads through MiXCR, one entry per CDR3 protein. Here the sample spans roughly 190,000 distinct CDR3 sequences, 11% being singletons. The V call is TRBV11-2, the J call TRBJ2-3, with 9 positions matching TRBD2. Sequenced here: CD8+ T cells sorted from PBMCs, sampled 15 days after the yellow fever booster vaccination. This TCR was sampled from a man aged 18 to 29 who received the YFV17D yellow fever vaccine. This CDR3 is CASSLRTSGTDTQYF. The CDR3 coding sequence is TGTGCCAGCAGCTTACGGACTAGCGGCACAGATACGCAGTATTTT.